One and the same sample provided the 11 T cell receptor beta chains below, sequenced in a study of molecular identifiers for immune sequencing clone quantification. MiXCR was run by TCRdb on the PCR reads, yielding one entry per CDR3 protein. This sample has 400,000 to 600,000 distinct CDR3 sequences; 20% to 25% occur once, and the top ten carry around 0.84%. Sequencing was performed on naive CD8+ T cells from blood, with Jurkat cell RNA spiked in. The subset: FACS-sorted CD8+CD4-CCR7+CD45RA+ naive T cells. The receptors originated from a human donor in good health. Some libraries in this study had Jurkat cell RNA spiked in.

Many counts were recorded for this clonotype. The J gene is TRBJ2-7, the V gene TRBV20-1, with 8 bases matching TRBD1. The CDR3 covers 13 residues. Germline-derived CDR1 and CDR2 are DFQATT and SNEGSKA (reference sequence). V was pared by 6 bases and J by 2 bases, with 6 bases of the junction left unmatched. This CDR3 reads CSARQGTPYEQYF. The CDR3 region has the DNA TGCAGTGCGCGACAGGGGACCCCCTACGAGCAGTACTTC.

The V call is TRBV24-1, the J call TRBJ2-5; D ambiguous. Germline assignment: CDR1 KGHDR and CDR2 SFDVKD. The CDR3 is 12 residues long. The germline V and J ends were trimmed by 2 bases and 12 bases, with 12 bases remaining between them. CDR3 sequence: CATSDSGPPEYF. The CDR3 DNA reads as TGTGCCACCAGTGATTCCGGGCCCCCCGAGTACTTC.

CDR3 sequence: CAARGLEDTQYF. Written as DNA, the CDR3 is TGTGCCGCGCGGGGTCTCGAGGATACGCAGTATTTT. The chain uses TRBV27 and TRBJ2-3; TRBD2 is a possible D gene (6 bases). V was trimmed by 11 bases and J by 6 bases, leaving 15 bases between them. The CDR3 loop spans 12 amino acids. Germline V gene sequence: CDR1 MNHEY, CDR2 SMNVEV (reference sequence).

This clonotype was observed at least ten times. The gene calls are TRBV7-9 and TRBJ1-1, with D perhaps TRBD1 (6 bases). The CDR3 has 16 amino acids. V was cut by 0 bases and J by 7 bases, with 18 bases left in between. Germline V lookup: CDR1 SEHNR, CDR2 FQNEAQ (reference sequence). This CDR3 reads CASSLAGVQGLNEAFF. The CDR3 DNA reads TGTGCCAGCAGCTTAGCCGGGGTCCAGGGGCTAAATGAAGCTTTCTTT.

This clonotype was seen ten or more times. The chain uses TRBV11-2 and TRBJ2-7, with a tentative D call TRBD2 (6 bases). Trimming removed 0 bases at V and 2 bases at J, with 11 bases between. The CDR3 spans 15 residues. Germline loops: CDR1 SGHAT, CDR2 FQNNGV. The CDR3 nucleotides are TGTGCCAGCAGCTTAGAGGTAGCGGCAACCTACGAGCAGTACTTC. It yields the protein CASSLEVAATYEQYF.

This clonotype was detected ten times or more. The chain uses TRBV20-1 and TRBJ1-4; the D is unclear. The CDR3 covers 11 residues. Germline loops: CDR1 DFQATT, CDR2 SNEGSKA (reference sequence). V was clipped by 1 base and J by 10 bases, with 7 bases between them. CDR3 amino acids: CSARVPGKLFF. In DNA form, the CDR3 reads TGCAGTGCTAGAGTACCAGGAAAACTGTTTTTT.

CDR3 bases: TGTGCCAGTAGTAACCGGAACAGGGGGTCCAAAAACATTCAGTACTTC. Its translation: CASSNRNRGSKNIQYF. V usage is TRBV19 and J usage is TRBJ2-4; 8 bases fit TRBD1. The CDR3 has 16 amino acids. The germline V gene encodes CDR1 LNHDA and CDR2 SQIVND (reference sequence). J gave up 2 bases and V 4 bases, and 7 bases lay outside the gene matches.

V is TRBV5-5 and J is TRBJ2-5; D not resolved. The ends were cut back, 5 bases at V and 1 base at J, with 15 bases in the middle. CDR1 and CDR2 (germline): SGHKS, YYEKEE (reference sequence). CDR3 length: 15 residues. The CDR3 sequence: CASRTSDLGQETQYF. DNA of the CDR3: TGTGCCAGCAGGACCTCAGACCTCGGCCAAGAGACCCAGTACTTC.

Points on this clonotype: A read error is possible here, since a much larger clone lies one base away. The chain carries TRBV20-1 and TRBJ2-1; the D gene could be TRBD1 or TRBD2 (6 bases each). V was trimmed by 2 bases and J by 12 bases, leaving 11 bases between them. The CDR3 totals 11 residues. CDR1 is DFQATT, CDR2 SNEGSKA, per germline (reference sequence). The CDR3 is CSARRGVVQFF. The CDR3 DNA follows: TGCAGTGCTAGAAGGGGGGTTGTGCAGTTCTTC.

The rearrangement uses TRBV18 and TRBJ2-3; 10 positions match TRBD1. The ends lost 3 bases at V and 2 bases at J; junction bases unmatched: 5. The CDR3 length is 16 residues. Per the germline V gene, CDR1 is KGHSH and CDR2 is LQKENI. The CDR3 sequence: CASSPPGQGTTDTQYF. CDR3 nucleotide sequence: TGTGCCAGCTCACCCCCGGGACAGGGGACCACAGATACGCAGTATTTT.

This clonotype appeared once. The V gene is TRBV7-9, the J gene TRBJ2-5; TRBD1 agrees at 8 bases. This CDR3 is built from 15 residues. J was trimmed by 4 bases and V by 4 bases; bases with no gene match: 8. In germline, CDR1 is SEHNR, CDR2 FQNEAQ (reference sequence). CDR3 loop: CASSSETGTGETQYF. DNA for the CDR3: TGTGCCAGCAGCTCCGAAACCGGGACAGGAGAGACCCAGTACTTC. The complete variable domain, with remaining parts taken from reference TRBV7-9 and TRBJ2-5, reads DTGVSQNPRHKITKRGQNVTFRCDPISEHNRLYWYRQTLGQGPEFLTYFQNEAQLEKSRLLSDRFSAERPKGSFSTLEIQRTEQGDSAMYLCASSSETGTGETQYFGPGTRLLVL.